The 21 T cell receptor beta chains presented below share a single source sample, sequenced in a study of CD8 T cells in Susac syndrome (dated by TCRdb to the late 2010s). The receptor library was made with the immunoSEQ multiplex PCR assay. RNA was extracted with the RNeasy kit and roughly 0.5 to 1 ug was reverse transcribed using random hexamers. TCRdb reprocessed the public reads (quality trimming at Q25 with fastp, clone calling with MiXCR) and kept in-frame beta chains. Every CDR3 protein is listed once, alongside the most common genes and DNA of its rows. The sample data list about 300,000 distinct CDR3 sequences, and 85% of these were observed just once. The ten biggest clones cover 0.21% of the sample. The specimen sequenced was CD8+ T cells from PBMCs. These receptors originate from a human donor with multiple sclerosis.

This chain links TRBV7-2 with TRBJ2-5, with 9 bases fitting TRBD1. Germline-derived CDR1 and CDR2 are SGHTA and FQGNSA. V lost 4 bases and J lost 5; bases outside the gene matches: 5. CDR3 length equals 14 residues. The CDR3, as DNA: TGTGCCAGCAGCTATACAGGGGGCGGGGAGACCCAGTACTTC. Protein sequence: CASSYTGGGETQYF.

J is TRBJ1-1 and V is TRBV11-2; unclear D gene. The V gene lost 4 bases and the J gene lost 1 base, with 13 bases spanning the gap. Germline loops: CDR1 SGHAT, CDR2 FQNNGV. The CDR3 contains 15 residues. The CDR3 reads CASSSPPNENTEAFF. The CDR3 coding sequence is TGTGCCAGCAGCTCCCCGCCAAATGAGAACACTGAAGCTTTCTTT.

J is TRBJ2-1 and V is TRBV4-1; D gene ambiguous. The V end lost 0 bases, the J end lost 10 bases, and 13 bases lay between the germline ends. The CDR3 is made up of 14 amino acids. Germline-derived CDR1 and CDR2 are MGHRA and YSYEKL. Here the CDR3 reads CASSQDWPGPEQFF. In DNA, the CDR3 is TGCGCCAGCAGCCAAGATTGGCCGGGCCCGGAGCAGTTCTTC.

DNA of the CDR3: TGTGCCAGCAGGCTAGCGGGAGCCGGCCTAGACTACGAGCAGTACTTC. Translated, it gives CASRLAGAGLDYEQYF. This chain connects TRBV6-1 to TRBJ2-7; 10 nucleotides align to TRBD2. Germline assignment: CDR1 MNHNS and CDR2 SASEGT. Trimming removed 6 bases from V and 3 bases from J; junction bases left unmatched: 11. The CDR3 consists of 16 residues.

The chain carries TRBV7-9 and TRBJ2-2; the match to TRBD2 covers 12 bases. With V trimmed by 5 bases and J by 5 bases, 0 bases remained unmatched. The CDR3 covers 14 residues. Germline assignment: CDR1 SEHNR and CDR2 FQNEAQ (reference sequence). The CDR3 DNA follows: TGTGCCAGCAGCGGACTAGCGGGAACCGGGGAGCTGTTTTTT. As protein: CASSGLAGTGELFF. Filled out from reference TRBV7-9 and TRBJ2-2, the complete variable domain reads DTGVSQNPRHKITKRGQNVTFRCDPISEHNRLYWYRQTLGQGPEFLTYFQNEAQLEKSRLLSDRFSAERPKGSFSTLEIQRTEQGDSAMYLCASSGLAGTGELFFGEGSRLTVL.

V and J are TRBV7-2 and TRBJ2-7, with D maybe TRBD2 (5 bases). Trimming stripped 2 bases from V and 2 bases from J, with 10 bases between. CDR3 length: 14 amino acids. CDR1 SGHTA and CDR2 FQGNSA come from the germline V gene. The CDR3 sequence: CASSLYGVTYEQYF. CDR3 bases: TGTGCCAGCAGCTTATACGGGGTTACCTACGAGCAGTACTTC. Complete variable domain (other parts from reference TRBV7-2 and TRBJ2-7): GAGVSQSPSNKVTEKGKDVELRCDPISGHTALYWYRQSLGQGLEFLIYFQGNSAPDKSGLPSDRFSAERTGGSVSTLTIQRTQQEDSAVYLCASSLYGVTYEQYFGPGTRLTVT.

V and J are TRBV11-2 and TRBJ2-7, with TRBD2 as a possible D gene (5 bases). Trimming took 5 bases from V and 2 from J, leaving 16 bases between them. Germline V gene sequence: CDR1 SGHAT, CDR2 FQNNGV. The CDR3 runs 15 residues. DNA for the CDR3: TGTGCCAGCAGCCTCCTGTCGGGGTACCCCTACGAGCAGTACTTC. Its translation: CASSLLSGYPYEQYF.

DNA of the CDR3: TGCAGTGCCAGGTACATCCAGGGGCGGTCTGGGGCCAACGTCCTGACTTTC. It specifies CSARYIQGRSGANVLTF. V usage is TRBV20-1 and J usage is TRBJ2-6, with D maybe TRBD1 (6 bases). The CDR3 loop spans 17 amino acids. V was shortened by 6 bases and J by 1 base, with 19 bases between the two germline ends. The germline V gene encodes CDR1 DFQATT and CDR2 SNEGSKA (reference sequence).

The chain recombines TRBV28 with TRBJ1-1; D not certain. CDR1 and CDR2 (germline): MDHEN, SYDVKM. The V end lost 2 bases, the J end lost 0 bases, and 7 bases lay between the germline ends. The CDR3 is 14 residues long. CDR3 in DNA: TGTGCCAGCAGTTTAATAACGGTGAACACTGAAGCTTTCTTT. This codes for CASSLITVNTEAFF.

V gene TRBV19 combines with J gene TRBJ2-2; D is ambiguous. Trimming took 3 bases from V and 5 from J, leaving 28 bases between them. This CDR3 spans 20 amino acids. Germline CDR1 is LNHDA and CDR2 is SQIVND (reference sequence). CDR3 DNA sequence: TGTGCCAGTAGTATCCTTCAAACGTTAACGACACATAAGGGAACCGGGGAGCTGTTTTTT. It codes for CASSILQTLTTHKGTGELFF.

The V call is TRBV18, the J call TRBJ2-6; 8 bases are a match to TRBD1. This CDR3 is built from 20 residues. The junction had 14 bases not matched to a gene; V was cut back by 2 bases and J by 2 bases. Per the germline V gene, CDR1 is KGHSH and CDR2 is LQKENI. This chain's CDR3 is CASSPKQGATSMTGANVLTF. CDR3 nucleotides: TGTGCCAGCTCACCAAAGCAGGGGGCGACATCAATGACTGGGGCCAACGTCCTGACTTTC.

V gene TRBV7-9 combines with J gene TRBJ2-7, with 7 bases fitting TRBD2. CDR3 length equals 16 residues. Per germline, CDR1 SEHNR and CDR2 FQNEAQ (reference sequence). Trimming took 4 bases from V and 4 from J; bases not matched to a gene: 13. The CDR3 here is CASSSFPGLGFYEQYF. The CDR3 DNA follows: TGTGCCAGCAGCTCCTTTCCCGGACTAGGTTTTTACGAGCAGTACTTC.

This clonotype was seen only a few times. The J gene is TRBJ1-1, the V gene TRBV27, with D tentatively TRBD1 (6 bases). The V gene lost 6 bases and the J gene lost 7 bases, with 9 bases spanning the gap. The CDR3 extends over 11 amino acids. The germline CDR1 and CDR2 sequences are MNHEY and SMNVEV (reference sequence). This CDR3 is CASRRGIEAFF. DNA for the CDR3: TGTGCCAGCAGGAGGGGGATTGAAGCTTTCTTT.

This sequence joins TRBV7-6 and TRBJ2-7; D is ambiguous. This CDR3 comprises 14 residues. V lost 4 bases and J 4 bases, leaving 14 bases between the germline ends. Germline-derived CDR1 and CDR2 are SGHVS and FNYEAQ. CDR3 sequence: CASSSLTESYEQYF. As DNA, the CDR3 is TGTGCCAGCAGCTCGCTAACGGAATCTTACGAGCAGTACTTC.

This chain links TRBV6-5 with TRBJ1-1; D not certain. Germline CDR1 is MNHEY and CDR2 is SVGAGI. V gave up 0 bases and J gave up 3 bases, with 26 bases separating them. The CDR3 spans 20 residues. The DNA of the CDR3 is TGTGCCAGCAGTTACTCCTACCGAAAACCGAACAATCCCTTTGACACTGAAGCTTTCTTT. It codes for CASSYSYRKPNNPFDTEAFF.

This clonotype was recorded only once. V and J are TRBV6-5 and TRBJ2-1, with D uncertain. Trimming shortened V by 5 bases and J by 4 bases, and 15 bases separated the two germline ends. Germline V CDR1 and CDR2: MNHEY, SVGAGI. CDR3 length equals 15 residues. The CDR3 loop is CASSPARTPYNEQFF. CDR3 nucleotides: TGTGCCAGCAGTCCCGCCCGGACGCCATACAATGAGCAGTTCTTC.

This clonotype has only a few counts. The chain combines TRBV6-6 with TRBJ2-7; no reliable D call. The CDR3 is 13 residues long. Deletions cut 8 bases from V and 3 bases from J, with 14 bases between. Germline CDR1 MNHNY, CDR2 SVGAGI (reference sequence). The CDR3 sequence: CASSALNHYEQYF. CDR3 nucleotides: TGTGCCAGCTCGGCCCTTAACCACTACGAGCAGTACTTC.

The chain is built from TRBV12-3 or TRBV12-4 and TRBJ2-7; D gene ambiguous. The germline V and J ends were trimmed by 7 bases and 2 bases, with 24 bases remaining between them. The CDR3 consists of 17 residues. CDR3 amino acids: CASKSPYTDPSPYEQYF. The CDR3 bases are TGTGCCAGCAAGTCCCCCTATACCGATCCCTCTCCCTACGAGCAGTACTTC.

The chain combines TRBV28 with TRBJ1-5; TRBD1 is a possible D gene (5 bases). Trimming took 1 base from V and 9 from J, leaving 16 bases between them. The CDR3 length is 15 residues. The germline gives CDR1 MDHEN, CDR2 SYDVKM. The CDR3 DNA sequence: TGTGCCAGCAGTTTATACCAGGGATTATATCCGCCCCAGCATTTT. Translation: CASSLYQGLYPPQHF.

Only one count was recorded for this clonotype. The chain couples TRBV4-1 to TRBJ2-1; TRBD1 agrees at 8 bases. Germline V CDR1 and CDR2: MGHRA, YSYEKL. The CDR3 sequence is 13 residues long. V lost 4 bases and J lost 14; bases outside the gene matches: 10. In DNA form, the CDR3 reads TGCGCCAGCAGCCCCTACCCCGGACAGGGCGAGTTCTTC. Its protein is CASSPYPGQGEFF.

The gene calls are TRBV9 and TRBJ2-5; TRBD2 might be the D (5 bases). CDR3 size: 13 residues. V was shortened by 4 bases and J by 4 bases, with 11 bases between the two germline ends. Germline V CDR1 and CDR2: SGDLS, YYNGEE. The CDR3 DNA is TGTGCCAGCAGCCCCTTCGGGATAGAGACCCAGTACTTC. This gives the protein CASSPFGIETQYF.